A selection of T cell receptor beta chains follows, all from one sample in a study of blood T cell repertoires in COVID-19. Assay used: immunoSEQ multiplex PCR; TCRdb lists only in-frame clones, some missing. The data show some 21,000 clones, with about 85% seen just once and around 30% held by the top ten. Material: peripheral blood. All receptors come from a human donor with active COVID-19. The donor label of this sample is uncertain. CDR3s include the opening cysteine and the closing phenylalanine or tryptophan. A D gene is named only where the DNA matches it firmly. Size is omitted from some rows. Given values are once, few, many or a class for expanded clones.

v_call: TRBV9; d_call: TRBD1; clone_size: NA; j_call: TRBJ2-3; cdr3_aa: CASSARGQTATDTQYF; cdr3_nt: TGTGCCAGCAGCGCCCGGGGACAGACTGCCACAGATACGCAGTATTTT
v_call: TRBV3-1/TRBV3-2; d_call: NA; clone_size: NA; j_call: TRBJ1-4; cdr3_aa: CASSHDYGEKLFF; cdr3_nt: TGTGCCAGCAGCCACGACTATGGTGAAAAACTGTTTTTT
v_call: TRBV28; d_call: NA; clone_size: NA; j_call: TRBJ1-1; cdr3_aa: CASSRGGNTEAFF; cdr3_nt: TGTGCCAGCAGTCGCGGGGGGAACACTGAAGCTTTCTTT
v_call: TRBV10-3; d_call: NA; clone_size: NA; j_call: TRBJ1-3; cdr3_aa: CAISPSESSGNTIYF; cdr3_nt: TGTGCCATCAGTCCGTCCGAGAGCTCTGGAAACACCATATATTTT
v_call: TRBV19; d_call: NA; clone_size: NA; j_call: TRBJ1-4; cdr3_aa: CASSITGRNEKLFF; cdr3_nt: TGTGCCAGTAGTATTACAGGCCGTAATGAAAAACTGTTTTTT
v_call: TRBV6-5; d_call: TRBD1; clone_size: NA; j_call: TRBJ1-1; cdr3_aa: CASSLPETGKAFF; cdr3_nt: TGTGCCAGCAGCCTCCCCGAGACAGGGAAAGCTTTCTTT
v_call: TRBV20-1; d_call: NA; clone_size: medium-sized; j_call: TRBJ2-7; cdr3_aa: CSASPPWGNTGKDEQYF; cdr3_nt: TGCAGTGCTAGTCCTCCTTGGGGAAACACGGGGAAGGACGAGCAGTACTTC
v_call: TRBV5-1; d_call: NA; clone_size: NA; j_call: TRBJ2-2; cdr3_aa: CASSLDPGVTAGELFF; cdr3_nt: TGCGCCAGCAGCTTGGATCCGGGGGTAACAGCCGGGGAGCTGTTTTTT
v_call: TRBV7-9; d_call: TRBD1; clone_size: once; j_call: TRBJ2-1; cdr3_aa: CASSGQGAVNEQFF; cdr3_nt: TGTGCCAGCAGCGGACAGGGGGCGGTTAATGAGCAGTTCTTC
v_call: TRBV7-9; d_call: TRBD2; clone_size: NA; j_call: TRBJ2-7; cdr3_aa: CASSLVPTSGSSEQYF; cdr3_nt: TGTGCCAGCAGCTTAGTCCCGACTAGCGGGAGTAGCGAGCAGTACTTC
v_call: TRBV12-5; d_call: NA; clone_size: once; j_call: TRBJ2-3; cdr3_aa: CASGSHSGTDTQYF; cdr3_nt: TGTGCTAGTGGTTCCCATTCGGGGACAGATACGCAGTATTTT
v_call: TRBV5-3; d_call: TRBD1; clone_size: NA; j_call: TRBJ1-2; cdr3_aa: CARSQKRDSNYGYTF; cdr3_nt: TGTGCCAGAAGCCAGAAAAGGGACAGTAACTATGGCTACACCTTC
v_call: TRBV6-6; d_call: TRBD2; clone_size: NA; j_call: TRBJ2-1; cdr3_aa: CASIPSGIYNEQFF; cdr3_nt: TGTGCCAGCATCCCTAGCGGAATCTACAATGAGCAGTTCTTC
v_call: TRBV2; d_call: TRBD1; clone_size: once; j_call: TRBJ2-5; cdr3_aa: CASSVSRGTQETQYF; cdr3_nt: TGTGCCAGCAGTGTTAGCAGGGGGACCCAAGAGACCCAGTACTTC
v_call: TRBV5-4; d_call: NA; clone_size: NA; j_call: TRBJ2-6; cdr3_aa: CASSLGRSSGANVLTF; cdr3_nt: TGTGCCAGCAGCTTGGGTAGGAGCTCTGGGGCCAACGTCCTGACTTTC
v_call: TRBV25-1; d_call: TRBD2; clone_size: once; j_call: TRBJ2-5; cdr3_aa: CASSKGSGVGETQYF; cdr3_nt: TGTGCCAGCAGCAAGGGTAGCGGGGTGGGAGAGACCCAGTACTTC
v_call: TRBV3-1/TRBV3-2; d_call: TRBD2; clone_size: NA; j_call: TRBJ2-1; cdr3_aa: CASSQGDTSGPYNEQFF; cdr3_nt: TGTGCCAGCAGCCAAGGGGATACTAGCGGACCTTACAATGAGCAGTTCTTC
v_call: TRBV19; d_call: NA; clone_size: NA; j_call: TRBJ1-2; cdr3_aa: CAAHAGVDGYGYTF; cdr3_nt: TGTGCCGCCCACGCCGGGGTTGACGGCTATGGCTACACCTTC
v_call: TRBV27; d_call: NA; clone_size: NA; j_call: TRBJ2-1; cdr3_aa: CASSSGLRLVKEQFF; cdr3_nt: TGTGCCAGCAGTTCGGGTTTGAGACTAGTCAAGGAGCAGTTCTTC
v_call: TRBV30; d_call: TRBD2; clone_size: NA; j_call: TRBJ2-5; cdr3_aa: CAWGLAGGQETQYF; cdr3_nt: TGTGCCTGGGGACTAGCGGGGGGGCAAGAGACCCAGTACTTC
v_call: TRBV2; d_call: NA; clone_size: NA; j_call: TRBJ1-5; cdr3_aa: CASSGRRNNQPQHF; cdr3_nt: TGTGCCAGCAGTGGGAGGCGAAACAATCAGCCCCAGCATTTT